The clone carrying this T cell receptor (beta chain) showed up just once. Its matching antigen is unknown. This is likely a read error, given that the CDR3 carries no conserved phenylalanine or tryptophan at its end. The DNA is left out, because the CDR3 cannot be placed on it with certainty; the CDR3 is given as TCRdb lists it. The same CDR3 arises from other DNA sequences in this sample as well. 13 amino acids form the CDR3, both terminal residues included. Germline V CDR1 and CDR2: LNHNV, YYDKDF (reference sequence). The data derive from a study of T cell responses to AZD1222 COVID-19 vaccine. Study overall: Second doses that came at about 4 or about 12 weeks were put together. General study findings and limits: Breadth and depth of Spike-specific TCRs rose after two AZD1222 doses. Nearly half of the spike-specific TCRs reportedly recognize variant regions that carry no mutations. Donors were chiefly white British, with a greater number of females, and clonal diversity was perhaps underestimated.

Sequenced by immunoSEQ multiplex PCR; TCRdb stores in-frame clones only, minus some. The sample holds 150,000 to 200,000 clones, 85% to 90% seen once. Sample: peripheral blood, taken on day 0 of AZD1222 vaccination. This receptor was taken from an adult in good health. The chain couples TRBV15 to TRBJ2-7. The CDR3 here is CATSRDLQAVGPI.